These T cell receptor beta chains were read from a single sample in a study of shared clonotypes between healthy human individuals. Repertoires were generated with immunoSEQ multiplex PCR, while TCRdb's copy carries only in-frame clones and drops some. The table shows 2 million to 3 million clones, with over 85% occurring only once. The sequenced sample consisted of naive CD4+ T cells sorted from blood. These receptors came from a man aged 18 to 35 in good health. Each CDR3 is given with its conserved first and last residue. The D gene is left open where the match is weak. Size tells how often a clone was seen (once, few, many) or the class of an expanded clone, and some rows leave it out.

J gene,V gene,clone size,D gene,CDR3 protein,CDR3 DNA
TRBJ1-5,TRBV25-1,NA,TRBD1,CASSSVTGNQPQHF,TGTGCCAGCAGCTCAGTGACAGGGAATCAGCCCCAGCATTTT
TRBJ2-7,TRBV28,NA,TRBD1,CASRTGGVYEQYF,TGTGCCAGCCGGACAGGGGGAGTCTACGAGCAGTACTTC
TRBJ1-5,TRBV28,NA,TRBD1,CASTKRGTGRNQPQHF,TGTGCCAGCACCAAGAGGGGGACAGGGAGGAATCAGCCCCAGCATTTT
TRBJ2-7,TRBV7-2,NA,NA,CASSFAGGSSYEQYF,TGTGCCAGCAGCTTTGCAGGGGGGAGCTCCTACGAGCAGTACTTC
TRBJ2-5,TRBV7-2,NA,TRBD1,CASSLTGQGSQETQYF,TGTGCCAGCAGCTTAACAGGACAGGGGAGTCAAGAGACCCAGTACTTC
TRBJ2-1,TRBV7-3,NA,TRBD1,CASSLTGDHSYNEQFF,TGTGCCAGCAGCCTTACAGGGGACCACTCCTACAATGAGCAGTTCTTC
TRBJ2-2,TRBV7-6,NA,NA,CASSWAYTGELFF,TGTGCCAGCAGCTGGGCTTACACCGGGGAGCTGTTTTTT
TRBJ1-6,TRBV7-2,NA,TRBD1,CASKGQGGSYNSPLHF,TGTGCCAGCAAGGGACAGGGTGGCTCCTATAATTCACCCCTCCACTTT
TRBJ1-6,TRBV5-1,NA,NA,CASRAAWTNNSPLHF,TGCGCCAGCAGGGCGGCCTGGACCAATAATTCACCCCTCCACTTT
TRBJ2-3,TRBV2,once,NA,CASGVLSTDTQYF,TGTGCCAGCGGAGTATTAAGCACAGATACGCAGTATTTT
TRBJ2-7,TRBV5-1,NA,TRBD2,CASRAGTSGFYEQYF,TGCGCCAGCAGGGCCGGGACTAGCGGATTCTACGAGCAGTACTTC
TRBJ2-7,TRBV10-3,NA,NA,CATGRDHYEQYF,TGTGCCACCGGACGGGATCACTACGAGCAGTACTTC
TRBJ2-1,TRBV6-1,once,NA,CASRSLSSYNEQFF,TGTGCCAGCAGGTCTCTGAGCTCCTACAATGAGCAGTTCTTC
TRBJ2-4,TRBV25-1,NA,TRBD1,CASSESGQGAGKNIQYF,TGTGCCAGCAGTGAATCTGGACAGGGGGCTGGCAAAAACATTCAGTACTTC
TRBJ1-1,TRBV6-1,NA,NA,CASSEGTLNTEAFF,TGTGCCAGCAGTGAAGGGACACTGAACACTGAAGCTTTCTTT
TRBJ2-1,TRBV7-8,NA,TRBD2,CASSLGTGTRGRGEQFF,TGTGCCAGCAGCTTAGGAACCGGGACTAGAGGTCGGGGAGAGCAGTTCTTC
TRBJ2-7,TRBV10-2,NA,TRBD1,CASSYGQGQSYEQYF,TGCGCCAGCAGTTACGGACAGGGACAATCCTACGAGCAGTACTTC
TRBJ1-1,TRBV5-1,NA,NA,CASSPDGKTNTEAFF,TGCGCCAGCAGCCCCGACGGTAAGACGAACACTGAAGCTTTCTTT
TRBJ1-2,TRBV5-1,NA,NA,CASSQGHNYGYTF,TGCGCCAGCTCCCAAGGGCATAACTATGGCTACACCTTC
TRBJ2-3,TRBV5-1,once,NA,CASSFLSSMGADTQYF,TGCGCCAGCAGCTTCCTTTCTTCCATGGGGGCAGATACGCAGTATTTT
TRBJ1-5,TRBV4-1,NA,NA,CASSQEEITGWSNQPQHF,TGCGCCAGCAGCCAAGAAGAGATTACAGGGTGGAGCAATCAGCCCCAGCATTTT
TRBJ2-1,TRBV29-1,NA,TRBD2,CSVNTASGRASDEQFF,TGCAGCGTCAATACCGCCAGCGGGAGAGCCTCGGATGAGCAGTTCTTC
TRBJ2-3,TRBV28,NA,TRBD1,CASSFGDRVIGTQYF,TGTGCCAGCAGTTTTGGGGACAGGGTCATCGGTACGCAGTATTTT
TRBJ2-7,TRBV18,NA,NA,CASSPPNSYEQYF,TGTGCCAGCTCACCACCGAACAGCTACGAGCAGTACTTC
TRBJ1-6,TRBV30,NA,NA,CAWAGTGSYNSPLHF,TGTGCCTGGGCGGGTACAGGCTCCTATAATTCACCCCTCCACTTT
TRBJ1-1,TRBV6-5,NA,NA,CASSYSTGRGTEAFF,TGTGCCAGCAGTTACTCGACGGGCAGGGGTACTGAAGCTTTCTTT
TRBJ2-1,TRBV10-3,NA,TRBD2,CAIRQGLAGGHTEQFF,TGTGCCATCAGACAAGGGCTAGCGGGGGGCCATACTGAGCAGTTCTTC
TRBJ2-5,TRBV9,NA,TRBD2,CASSRRRGEAGETQYF,TGTGCCAGCAGCCGTAGACGGGGGGAGGCGGGAGAGACCCAGTACTTC
TRBJ2-7,TRBV27,NA,NA,CASSLRPRAYEQYF,TGTGCCAGCAGTTTACGACCCCGAGCGTACGAGCAGTACTTC
TRBJ2-3,TRBV21-1,NA,NA,CASSNQRERDTQYF,TGTGCCAGCAGCAACCAGCGGGAGAGAGATACGCAGTATTTT
TRBJ1-1,TRBV11-2,few,TRBD1,CASSTRDRDTEAFF,TGTGCCAGCAGCACCCGGGACAGGGACACTGAAGCTTTCTTT
TRBJ2-5,TRBV18,NA,TRBD2,CASSRLSTLAGDRETQYF,TGTGCCAGCTCACGACTTTCCACGTTAGCGGGAGACCGGGAGACCCAGTACTTC
TRBJ2-1,TRBV12-5,NA,NA,CASGLVPSLSRGSENEQFF,TGTGCTAGTGGTTTGGTACCATCCCTTAGCCGTGGGAGTGAGAATGAGCAGTTCTTC
TRBJ2-5,TRBV27,NA,TRBD1,CASRRQGGETQYF,TGTGCCAGCAGGAGACAGGGCGGGGAGACCCAGTACTTC
TRBJ2-7,TRBV19,NA,NA,CASSIGLGSPYEQYF,TGTGCCAGTAGTATCGGTTTGGGATCCCCCTACGAGCAGTACTTC
TRBJ2-3,TRBV7-9,NA,TRBD2,CASSPAGLAGATDTQYF,TGTGCCAGCAGCCCAGCGGGACTAGCGGGAGCCACAGATACGCAGTATTTT
TRBJ2-3,TRBV7-3,NA,NA,CASSLMAGGGTDTQYF,TGTGCCAGCAGCTTAATGGCGGGCGGGGGCACAGATACGCAGTATTTT
TRBJ2-1,TRBV5-1,NA,TRBD1,CASSLAGQGLGNEQFF,TGCGCCAGCAGCTTGGCAGGACAGGGGTTGGGCAATGAGCAGTTCTTC
TRBJ2-7,TRBV6-6,NA,TRBD1,CASSLDRVILYF,TGTGCCAGCAGCCTGGACAGGGTGATTCTGTACTTC
TRBJ1-1,TRBV9,NA,NA,CASSVDRNTEAFF,TGTGCCAGCAGCGTAGATAGGAACACTGAAGCTTTCTTT
TRBJ1-2,TRBV9,NA,NA,CASSSTQYQWTDGYTF,TGTGCCAGCAGCTCAACCCAATACCAATGGACGGATGGCTACACCTTC